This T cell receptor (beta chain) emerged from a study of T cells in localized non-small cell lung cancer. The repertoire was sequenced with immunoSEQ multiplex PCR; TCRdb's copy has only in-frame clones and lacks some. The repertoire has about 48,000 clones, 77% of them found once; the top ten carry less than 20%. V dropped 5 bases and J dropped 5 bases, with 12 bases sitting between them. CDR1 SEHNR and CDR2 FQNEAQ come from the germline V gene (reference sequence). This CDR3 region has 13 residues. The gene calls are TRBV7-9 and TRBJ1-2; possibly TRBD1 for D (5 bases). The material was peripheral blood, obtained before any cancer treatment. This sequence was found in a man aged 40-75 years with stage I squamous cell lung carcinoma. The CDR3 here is CASSPTARYGYTF. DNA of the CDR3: TGTGCCAGCAGCCCGACAGCAAGATATGGCTACACCTTC.